These 7 T cell receptor beta chains came from one sample sequenced in a study of T cell repertoires in cytomegalovirus infection. No antigen has been identified for these receptors. MiXCR, run by TCRdb on the reads, gives a single entry per CDR3 protein. There are around 310,000 distinct CDR3 sequences in the sample; roughly 28% occur only once, and 15% to 25% lies in the top ten. The sequencing here drew on cultured PBMCs, taken from culture after CMV antigen stimulation. The receptors come from a human donor in good health (CMV status not recorded). Some clones in this sample may be carry-over from other donors' samples.

V gene TRBV6-1 combines with J gene TRBJ1-2; possible D gene TRBD1, 6 bases. The germline V gene encodes CDR1 MNHNS and CDR2 SASEGT. CDR3 length equals 15 residues. The V gene lost 6 bases and the J gene lost 1 base, with 15 bases spanning the gap. The CDR3: CASRPGGRHNYGYTF. CDR3 DNA: TGTGCCAGCAGACCGGGGGGCAGGCATAACTATGGCTACACCTTC.

This clonotype turned up a few times. The genes are TRBV24-1 and TRBJ2-1; D is perhaps TRBD1 (6 bases). Trimming took 6 bases from V and 3 from J, leaving 11 bases between them. The CDR3 runs to 14 residues. The germline V gene has CDR1 KGHDR and CDR2 SFDVKD. CDR3 in amino acids: CATSRQDSYNEQFF. CDR3 coding DNA: TGTGCCACCAGTCGCCAGGACAGCTACAATGAGCAGTTCTTC.

The chain couples TRBV6-1 to TRBJ1-6, with TRBD1 identical over 7 bases. The junction had 10 bases not matched to a gene; V was cut back by 6 bases and J by 5 bases. Germline V gene lookup returns CDR1 MNHNS and CDR2 SASEGT. This CDR3 has 16 amino acids. CDR3 coding DNA: TGTGCCAGCAGAGCACGGATTACAGGGGATAATTCACCCCTCCACTTT. Translation gives CASRARITGDNSPLHF.

The chain carries TRBV27 and TRBJ2-3; D is unclear. Trimming took off 2 bases at V and 6 bases at J, with 9 bases between the two ends. In germline, CDR1 is MNHEY, CDR2 SMNVEV (reference sequence). This CDR3 has 13 amino acids. The CDR3 loop reads CASSLEVGDTQYF. DNA of the CDR3: TGTGCCAGCAGTTTAGAGGTGGGGGATACGCAGTATTTT.

The chain has TRBV19 and TRBJ2-7, with TRBD2 matching 12 bases. The CDR3 consists of 15 residues. Germline CDR1 reads LNHDA; CDR2 reads SQIVND (reference sequence). The J segment lost 5 bases and the V segment lost 3 bases, leaving 5 bases of the junction unmatched. The CDR3 reads CASSMTSGRFDEQYF. CDR3 nucleotide sequence: TGTGCCAGTAGTATGACTAGCGGGAGATTCGACGAGCAGTACTTC.

This clonotype appeared a few times. The chain recombines TRBV7-2 with TRBJ2-3; maybe TRBD1 (5 bases). The CDR3 spans 16 residues. Germline-derived CDR1 and CDR2 are SGHTA and FQGNSA. V lost 1 base, J lost 0 bases, and 11 bases lay in between. The CDR3 nucleotides read TGTGCCAGCAGCTTAGGGACAAGTTTTAGCACAGATACGCAGTATTTT. Its protein product is CASSLGTSFSTDTQYF.

The gene calls are TRBV20-1 and TRBJ2-7; possibly TRBD2 for D (6 bases). CDR1 DFQATT and CDR2 SNEGSKA come from the germline V gene (reference sequence). CDR3 size: 16 residues. V was clipped by 1 base and J by 0 bases, with 16 bases between them. For the CDR3, the DNA is TGCAGTGCTAGAGGGGCTAGCGCCTTGAGCTCCTACGAGCAGTACTTC. This translates into CSARGASALSSYEQYF.